The source of this T cell receptor (beta chain) is a study of T cells in Graves' hyperthyroidism and ophthalmopathy. Study-level findings and limits: The model forecast ophthalmopathy, anticipating it by a median approximately 6.2 months before onset.

With respect to this clonotype: Its antigen is unknown. A much larger clone differs by one base, so this may be a read error.

Participants, patients aged 18 to 65, had newly diagnosed hyperthyroidism with a duration under 2 months. Based on clinical symptoms, serum thyroxine and TRAb, thyroid ultrasound and orbital computed tomography, diagnoses were reached. The PBMCs studied were ones that came from 10 ml fresh peripheral blood. RNA transcripts were the template for amplifying TCR beta CDR3 regions. A first-round RT-PCR of the TCR CDR3 used the HTBI primer set. TCRdb used MiXCR to reprocess the multiplex PCR reads, holding one entry per CDR3 protein. The sample lists fewer than 350,000 distinct CDR3 sequences, roughly an eighth occurring once. Trimming stripped 2 bases from V and 8 bases from J, with 4 bases between. From germline, CDR1 is SGHTA and CDR2 FQGNSA. The CDR3 is made up of 11 amino acids.

The genes are TRBV7-2 and TRBJ2-1; D uncertain. The sample taken for sequencing was blood. This clonotype originated in a woman aged 40 to 50 with Graves' hyperthyroidism. CDR3 in amino acids: CASSLMDEQFF. In DNA, the CDR3 is TGTGCCAGCAGCTTAATGGATGAGCAGTTCTTC.